These 21 T cell receptor beta chains came from one sample sequenced in a study of shared clonotypes between healthy human individuals (dated by TCRdb to 2019 to 2021). Preparation of the library involved the immunoSEQ multiplex PCR assay. TCRdb took over this immuneACCESS table, retaining in-frame rearrangements with V and J assigned. Such tables are incomplete; in checked studies, under half of the missing clones stem from an unresolved V gene, and the remainder is unexplained. In all, the sample holds about 660,000 clones, and roughly 70% of those were seen once. 1.5% to 2% of the sample goes to the ten largest clones. Sequencing was carried out using memory CD4+ T cells sorted from blood. Interpreted using the paper, the cell subset or site label stands for: CD45RA-negative fraction. All receptors come from a woman aged 25 to 39 in good health.

This chain uses TRBV30 with TRBJ2-3, with 8 bases fitting TRBD2. The V and J ends lost 5 bases and 0 bases, in that order; junction bases with no gene match: 10. The CDR3 is made up of 16 amino acids. Germline-derived CDR1 and CDR2 are GTSNPN and SVGIG (reference sequence). The CDR3, as DNA: TGTGCCTGGGAACGGGGGGGGCTTCCTAGCACAGATACGCAGTATTTT. This encodes CAWERGGLPSTDTQYF.

V and J are TRBV5-8 and TRBJ2-7, with no clear D. V was cut by 4 bases and J by 3 bases, with 17 bases left in between. Germline CDR1 SGHTS, CDR2 YDEGEE. This CDR3 has 15 amino acids. CDR3 nucleotide sequence: TGTGCCAGCAGCCCGCCCAGCCCTACCGACTACGAGCAGTACTTC. This translates into CASSPPSPTDYEQYF.

The chain combines TRBV11-2 with TRBJ1-3; tentatively, D is TRBD1 (6 bases). V was cut by 4 bases and J by 2 bases, with 15 bases left in between. In germline, CDR1 is SGHAT, CDR2 FQNNGV. This CDR3 is built from 16 residues. The DNA of the CDR3 is TGTGCCAGCAGCTCAAACCCAACAGGGACTGGAAACACCATATATTTT. Its protein is CASSSNPTGTGNTIYF.

The V gene is TRBV7-9, the J gene TRBJ2-5; D unclear. The CDR3 is made up of 14 amino acids. CDR1 SEHNR and CDR2 FQNEAQ come from the germline V gene (reference sequence). With 10 bases removed from V and 2 bases from J, the gap between germline ends came to 17 bases. The CDR3 DNA reads as TGTGCCACTACCCGCATCCGGGCTCAAGAGACCCAGTACTTC. This gives the protein CATTRIRAQETQYF.

Only a few counts were recorded for this clone. DNA of the CDR3: TGTGCTATCTTTACCCGGGACAGCTCTAACTATGGCTACACCTTC. Its protein product is CAIFTRDSSNYGYTF. This chain joins TRBV19 and TRBJ1-2; TRBD1 matches at 7 bases. Per germline, CDR1 LNHDA and CDR2 SQIVND (reference sequence). This CDR3 comprises 15 residues.

There are many counts of this clone. Other DNA variants within this sample encode the same CDR3. The chain carries TRBV15 and TRBJ2-1, with TRBD1 matching 7 bases. The germline gives CDR1 LNHNV, CDR2 YYDKDF (reference sequence). This CDR3 comprises 15 residues. The trim removed 0 bases at V and 1 base at J, leaving 0 bases unmatched. CDR3 DNA sequence: TGTGCCACCAGCAGAGAGACAGGGTCCTACAATGAGCAGTTCTTC. It encodes CATSRETGSYNEQFF.

V is TRBV28 and J is TRBJ1-2, with D unclear. There are 13 residues in the CDR3. CDR1 MDHEN and CDR2 SYDVKM come from the germline V gene. V gave up 6 bases and J gave up 1 base, with 9 bases separating them. CDR3 sequence (DNA): TGTGCCAGCAGGATGGACGGTAACTATGGCTACACCTTC. It codes for CASRMDGNYGYTF.

This clone came up a few times. V usage is TRBV6-6 and J usage is TRBJ1-1; D ambiguous. Germline V lookup: CDR1 MNHNY, CDR2 SVGAGI (reference sequence). With 6 bases removed from V and 1 base from J, the gap between germline ends came to 9 bases. The CDR3 sequence is 13 residues long. The CDR3 sequence: CASSDNWNTEAFF. CDR3 sequence (DNA): TGTGCCAGCAGCGACAATTGGAACACTGAAGCTTTCTTT.

This chain uses TRBV6-5 with TRBJ2-7, with a tentative D call TRBD2 (6 bases). Germline V lookup: CDR1 MNHEY, CDR2 SVGAGI. The CDR3 sequence is 13 residues long. Trimming took off 6 bases at V and 6 bases at J, with 15 bases between the two ends. CDR3 nucleotides: TGTGCCAGCAGCACCGGGACTCGGAGCGAGCAGTACTTC. This codes for CASSTGTRSEQYF.

The chain combines TRBV9 with TRBJ2-7, with no clear D. The CDR3 is made up of 12 amino acids. V lost 4 bases to trimming and J lost 1 base, with 6 bases between them. Germline assignment: CDR1 SGDLS and CDR2 YYNGEE. The CDR3 coding sequence is TGTGCCAGCAGCCGAACTTCCTACGAGCAGTACTTC. Its protein product is CASSRTSYEQYF.

This chain connects TRBV19 to TRBJ2-7; 9 positions match TRBD1. Germline V CDR1 and CDR2: LNHDA, SQIVND (reference sequence). The CDR3 spans 14 residues. The ends lost 10 bases at V and 6 bases at J; junction bases unmatched: 13. The CDR3 DNA sequence: TGTGCCACCAGCTATCGGACAGGGGTTACCGAGCAGTACTTC. Amino acid sequence: CATSYRTGVTEQYF.

V is TRBV28 and J is TRBJ2-3; D remains unclear. Germline CDR1 and CDR2: MDHEN and SYDVKM. V lost 6 bases and J 0 bases, leaving 22 bases between the germline ends. The CDR3 runs to 18 residues. The CDR3 sequence is CASSSLGEPQPSTDTQYF. CDR3 nucleotides: TGTGCCAGCAGCTCCCTTGGGGAACCACAACCCAGCACAGATACGCAGTATTTT.

The chain has TRBV30 and TRBJ2-3, with D tentatively TRBD2 (5 bases). Germline CDR1 GTSNPN, CDR2 SVGIG (reference sequence). Deletions cut 0 bases from V and 0 bases from J, with 7 bases between. The CDR3 is 14 amino acids. The CDR3 here is CAWSVGGSTDTQYF. The CDR3, as DNA: TGTGCCTGGAGTGTAGGCGGGAGCACAGATACGCAGTATTTT.

The V call is TRBV2, the J call TRBJ2-7; weak D call: TRBD2 (6 bases). V shed 7 bases and J shed 2 bases, with 15 bases lying between them. CDR1 and CDR2 from the germline V gene are SNHLY and FYNNEI. The CDR3 has 14 residues. The CDR3 region is CASKVGGTTYEQYF. The CDR3 coding sequence is TGTGCCAGCAAAGTCGGCGGGACGACCTACGAGCAGTACTTC.

The chain carries TRBV30 and TRBJ1-6; the match to TRBD1 covers 12 bases. The CDR3 has 14 residues. Germline CDR1 GTSNPN, CDR2 SVGIG (reference sequence). The J segment lost 9 bases and the V segment lost 5 bases, leaving 5 bases of the junction unmatched. The CDR3 region has the DNA TGTGCCTGGTCGCCGGGACAGGGGGCTTCACCCCTCCACTTT. Residues: CAWSPGQGASPLHF.

The chain couples TRBV28 to TRBJ2-7, with TRBD2 matching over 14 bases. The germline V gene has CDR1 MDHEN and CDR2 SYDVKM. The junction had 3 bases not matched to a gene; V was cut back by 8 bases and J by 9 bases. The CDR3 sequence is 12 residues long. The CDR3 DNA follows: TGTGCCAGCGGGACTAGCGGGAGATTGCAGTACTTC. The encoded protein is CASGTSGRLQYF.

This clone was seen once. V is TRBV5-1 and J is TRBJ2-7; 9 nucleotides agree with TRBD1. Germline CDR1 and CDR2: SGHRS and YFSETQ. V was clipped by 4 bases and J by 3 bases; unmatched bases: 5. This CDR3 region has 14 residues. The CDR3 coding sequence is TGCGCCAGCAGCCTTATGACAGGGGGCTACGAGCAGTACTTC. Protein: CASSLMTGGYEQYF.

This clone was found a few times. This chain uses TRBV7-2 with TRBJ1-4; TRBD1 matches 7 bases. Per germline, CDR1 SGHTA and CDR2 FQGNSA. CDR3 length equals 16 residues. Trimming cost V 2 bases and J 7 bases; bases outside gene matches: 10. This chain's CDR3 is CASSLSRKGAGEKLFF. The CDR3 DNA reads TGTGCCAGCAGCTTAAGTAGAAAGGGGGCGGGTGAAAAACTGTTTTTT.

This clone was observed a handful of times. The chain joins TRBV7-3 to TRBJ1-2; D is perhaps TRBD1 (6 bases). V was shortened by 2 bases and J by 8 bases, with 12 bases between the two germline ends. From germline, CDR1 is SGHTA and CDR2 FQGTGA. There are 13 residues in the CDR3. The CDR3 protein is CASSLGDMGGYTF. The DNA for the CDR3 is TGTGCCAGCAGCTTAGGGGACATGGGAGGCTACACCTTC.

V is TRBV30 and J is TRBJ1-3, with D uncertain. The germline V gene has CDR1 GTSNPN and CDR2 SVGIG (reference sequence). V was clipped by 2 bases and J by 7 bases, with 12 bases between them. The length of the CDR3 is 13 residues. This CDR3 reads CAWSTWSGNTIYF. CDR3 nucleotide sequence: TGTGCCTGGAGTACTTGGTCCGGGAACACCATATATTTT.

The CDR3 sequence is CASSFAQRVVHEQYF. CDR3 DNA sequence: TGTGCCAGCAGTTTCGCTCAGCGCGTGGTCCACGAGCAGTACTTC. The V call is TRBV6-5, the J call TRBJ2-7; D gene uncertain. The CDR3 has 15 residues. CDR1 is MNHEY, CDR2 SVGAGI, per germline. V lost 4 bases and J 5 bases, leaving 18 bases between the germline ends.